Presented here are 5 T cell receptor beta chains from one specimen sequenced in a study of T cells in tuberculosis (dated by TCRdb to between 2017 and 2018). Library prep was done by the immunoSEQ multiplex PCR assay. The immuneACCESS repertoire file appears here via TCRdb, limited to in-frame rearrangements. These files lack a portion of the clones; in checked studies, under half of the deficit traces to unresolved V genes, and the cause of the others is not known. The sample table holds about 32,000 clones, of which approximately 94% were seen once. The top ten constitute 8% of the sample. Sequences were obtained from PBMCs. The receptors originated from a donor aged 10-30 years with latent tuberculosis or without tuberculosis infection.

J is TRBJ1-1 and V is TRBV27; 8 nucleotides agree with TRBD1. CDR1 is MNHEY, CDR2 SMNVEV, per germline (reference sequence). Unmatched junction bases numbered 10, after V lost 7 bases and J lost 3 bases. The CDR3 runs 15 residues. CDR3 sequence (DNA): TGTGCCAGCAATCGTGGACAGGGCCTTGACACTGAAGCTTTCTTT. Residues: CASNRGQGLDTEAFF.

V and J are TRBV29-1 and TRBJ2-1; 10 nucleotides line up with TRBD2. The V gene end was trimmed by 0 bases and the J gene end by 4 bases; junction bases not matched to a gene: 6. Germline CDR1 SQVTM, CDR2 ANQGSEA. The CDR3 contains 16 residues. CDR3 protein: CSVEDHTSGVYNEQFF. The CDR3 nucleotides are TGCAGCGTTGAAGATCACACTAGCGGGGTATACAATGAGCAGTTCTTC.

The chain has TRBV19 and TRBJ1-5; 8 nucleotides line up with TRBD1. This CDR3 has 17 amino acids. V lost 3 bases to trimming and J lost 0 bases; unmatched junction nucleotides: 7. Germline CDR1 is LNHDA and CDR2 is SQIVND (reference sequence). The CDR3 sequence is CASSMEQGGYSNQPQHF. In DNA, the CDR3 is TGTGCCAGTAGTATGGAACAGGGGGGCTATAGCAATCAGCCCCAGCATTTT.

V is TRBV18 and J is TRBJ2-1; TRBD2 matches 7 bases. The length of the CDR3 is 16 residues. Germline trimming cut 6 bases from V and 0 bases from J; bases unmatched to any gene: 8. CDR1 is KGHSH and CDR2 is LQKENI in the germline V gene. The CDR3 DNA follows: TGTGCCAGCTCGGCTCTCGGGGGGAGCTCCTACAATGAGCAGTTCTTC. This sequence encodes CASSALGGSSYNEQFF.

As regards this clone: The junction differs from germline at one of its ends, possibly a read error. The CDR3 is CASSEKVIASGF. The DNA for the CDR3 is TGTGCCAGCAGTGAAAAAGTGATAGCGTCCGGCTTC. V is TRBV2 and J is TRBJ1-2; D not certain. Germline CDR1 reads SNHLY; CDR2 reads FYNNEI. This CDR3 has 12 residues.